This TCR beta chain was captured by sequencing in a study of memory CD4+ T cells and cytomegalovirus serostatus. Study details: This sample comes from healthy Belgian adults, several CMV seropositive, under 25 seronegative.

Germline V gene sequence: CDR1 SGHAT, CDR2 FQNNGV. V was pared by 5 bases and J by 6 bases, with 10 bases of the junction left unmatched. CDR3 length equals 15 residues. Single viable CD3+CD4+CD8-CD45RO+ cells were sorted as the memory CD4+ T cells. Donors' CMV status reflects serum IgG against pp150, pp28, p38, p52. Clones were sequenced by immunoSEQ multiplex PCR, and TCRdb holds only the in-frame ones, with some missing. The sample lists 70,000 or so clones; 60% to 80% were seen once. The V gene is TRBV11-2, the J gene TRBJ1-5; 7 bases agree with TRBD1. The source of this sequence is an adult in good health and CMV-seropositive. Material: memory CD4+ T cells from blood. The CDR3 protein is CASSKNSDRRQPQHF. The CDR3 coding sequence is TGTGCCAGCAGCAAAAACTCGGACAGGCGTCAGCCCCAGCATTTT.